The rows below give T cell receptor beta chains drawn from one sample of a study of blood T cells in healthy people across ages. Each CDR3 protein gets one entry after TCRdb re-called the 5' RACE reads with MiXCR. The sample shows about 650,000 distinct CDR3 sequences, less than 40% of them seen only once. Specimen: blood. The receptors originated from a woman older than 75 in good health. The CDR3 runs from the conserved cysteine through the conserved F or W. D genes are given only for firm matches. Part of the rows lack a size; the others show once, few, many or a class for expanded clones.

CASSYRQGGNIRYF TGCGCCAGCAGCTACAGACAGGGTGGGAACATTCGGTACTTC TRBD1 TRBV5-1 - TRBJ2-4
CASSLDSRGTEAFF TGTGCCAGCAGCTTAGATTCGAGGGGCACTGAAGCTTTCTTT - TRBV7-2 few TRBJ1-1
CSARDPWRGERNTEAFF TGCAGTGCTAGAGACCCTTGGCGGGGGGAACGGAACACTGAAGCTTTCTTT - TRBV20-1 few TRBJ1-1
CASSFTLRTGSNQPQHF TGTGCCAGCAGTTTCACCCTGAGGACAGGGAGCAATCAGCCCCAGCATTTT TRBD1 TRBV6-6 many TRBJ1-5
CASSQDLSLRETQYF TGCGCCAGCAGCCAAGATCTAAGCTTACGAGAGACCCAGTACTTC - TRBV4-3 many TRBJ2-5
CASSLAIGSYNEQYF TGCGCCAGCAGCTTAGCTATAGGGTCCTACAATGAGCAGTACTTC - TRBV7-2 - TRBJ2-7
CASSLGTGIAYEQYF TGCGCCAGCAGCTTGGGGACAGGAATCGCCTACGAGCAGTACTTC TRBD1 TRBV5-1 many TRBJ2-7
CSASDIQGWGTEAFF TGCAGTGCTAGTGATATACAGGGGTGGGGCACTGAAGCTTTCTTT TRBD1 TRBV20-1 many TRBJ1-1
CAISEGQGASQPQHF TGTGCCATCAGTGAGGGACAGGGGGCGAGTCAGCCCCAGCATTTT TRBD1 TRBV10-3 few TRBJ1-5
CASRNQGTGELFF TGTGCCAGCAGGAACCAGGGGACCGGGGAGCTGTTTTTT - TRBV9 many TRBJ2-2
CSAREGPWDEQYF TGCAGTGCTAGAGAGGGTCCCTGGGACGAGCAGTACTTC - TRBV20-1 many TRBJ2-7
CASSPDGATNEKLFF TGTGCCAGCAGTCCCGACGGTGCAACTAATGAAAAACTGTTTTTT - TRBV6-5 many TRBJ1-4
CASSLDKLETQYF TGTGCCAGCAGCTTAGACAAGTTAGAGACCCAGTACTTC - TRBV7-2 many TRBJ2-5
CSATRGTYEQYF TGCAGTGCTACCAGGGGAACCTACGAGCAGTACTTC - TRBV20-1 many TRBJ2-7
CASKTGWFTEAFF TGTGCCAGCAAAACAGGGTGGTTCACTGAAGCTTTCTTT - TRBV6-6 - TRBJ1-1
CASSPKGQGSNQPQHF TGTGCCAGCAGCCCAAAGGGCCAAGGGAGCAATCAGCCCCAGCATTTT - TRBV3-1 few TRBJ1-5
CASSPRAQNLSPFYNEQFF TGTGCCAGCAGCCCCCGGGCTCAGAACCTTAGCCCATTCTACAATGAGCAGTTCTTC - TRBV7-2 - TRBJ2-1
CASSPSTPGNTEAFF TGTGCCAGCAGCCCATCCACCCCGGGGAACACTGAAGCTTTCTTT - TRBV3-1 many TRBJ1-1
CASSCSSAGVEQYF TGTGCCAGCAGTTGCTCCAGCGCCGGTGTAGAGCAGTACTTC - TRBV28 - TRBJ2-4
CSASKGAGNTDTQYF TGCAGTGCTAGTAAAGGGGCGGGGAACACAGATACGCAGTATTTT - TRBV20-1 many TRBJ2-3
CASSPIWSGGLETQYF TGTGCCAGCAGTCCGATATGGAGCGGGGGGCTGGAGACCCAGTACTTC TRBD2 TRBV27 many TRBJ2-5
CASTPQGVNEKLFF TGTGCCAGTACCCCTCAGGGGGTGAATGAAAAACTGTTTTTT TRBD1 TRBV19 few TRBJ1-4
CSAGTSGGAGDTQYF TGCAGTGCAGGGACTAGCGGGGGGGCTGGAGATACGCAGTATTTT TRBD2 TRBV20-1 many TRBJ2-3
CASSPGTGLGETQYF TGTGCCAGCAGCCCCGGGACAGGGCTAGGTGAGACCCAGTACTTC TRBD1 TRBV11-3 - TRBJ2-5
CASRASGSSYNSPLHF TGTGCCAGCAGGGCCTCAGGAAGCTCCTATAATTCACCCCTCCACTTT - TRBV12-3/TRBV12-4 - TRBJ1-6
CASSPGGGRTYEQYF TGCGCCAGCAGCCCGGGGGGCGGCAGGACCTACGAGCAGTACTTC - TRBV5-1 many TRBJ2-7
CASSFRGDKYGYTF TGCGCCAGCAGCTTCCGGGGAGACAAATATGGCTACACCTTC - TRBV5-1 many TRBJ1-2
CASSLIPRQGIGTEAFF TGTGCCAGCAGCTTAATCCCTCGACAGGGGATAGGGACTGAAGCTTTCTTT TRBD1 TRBV7-2 - TRBJ1-1
CASSSAGTASPSTQYF TGTGCCAGCAGCTCCGCCGGGACTGCGAGCCCGTCCACCCAGTACTTC - TRBV7-2 - TRBJ2-5
CSARSLAGVSDEQFF TGCAGTGCTAGATCGTTAGCGGGAGTTTCCGATGAGCAGTTCTTC TRBD2 TRBV20-1 - TRBJ2-1
CASRAGTGYSLHF TGTGCCAGCAGAGCCGGGACAGGATACTCCCTCCACTTT TRBD1 TRBV7-2 - TRBJ1-6
CSARVGGSQNYGYTF TGCAGTGCTAGGGTAGGGGGGAGCCAAAACTATGGCTACACCTTC - TRBV20-1 many TRBJ1-2
CSATQGTRGNEQFF TGCAGTGCGACCCAAGGGACTAGGGGCAATGAGCAGTTCTTC TRBD2 TRBV20-1 many TRBJ2-1
CASSQVDDEKLFF TGCGCCAGCAGCCAAGTGGATGATGAAAAACTGTTTTTT - TRBV4-1 - TRBJ1-4
CASSLDQIPAYTF TGCGCCAGCAGCTTGGACCAGATCCCCGCCTACACCTTC - TRBV5-1 many TRBJ1-2
CASRRQGGVHEQYF TGTGCCAGCAGGAGACAGGGTGGGGTCCACGAGCAGTACTTC TRBD1 TRBV28 many TRBJ2-7
CAIMGGLNQPQHF TGTGCCATCATGGGGGGACTCAATCAGCCCCAGCATTTT - TRBV10-3 many TRBJ1-5
CASSSGTGGYYGYTF TGTGCCAGCAGCTCCGGGACAGGGGGCTATTATGGCTACACCTTC TRBD1 TRBV5-6 many TRBJ1-2
CASSLVSGEETQYF TGCGCCAGCAGCTTGGTGTCCGGGGAAGAGACCCAGTACTTC - TRBV5-1 many TRBJ2-5
CASSSTANEQFF TGTGCCAGCAGCTCGACAGCCAATGAGCAGTTCTTC - TRBV7-3 many TRBJ2-1
CASSVRIPTRPRGSLDEQYF TGTGCCAGCAGCGTAAGGATCCCAACACGGCCCAGGGGGTCCTTGGACGAGCAGTACTTC TRBD1 TRBV9 few TRBJ2-7
CASSLGGGERETQYF TGTGCCAGCAGCTTAGGCGGGGGAGAACGGGAGACCCAGTACTTC TRBD2 TRBV7-3 - TRBJ2-5
CASSQDSGPINEKLFF TGCGCCAGCAGCCAAGATTCTGGACCCATTAATGAAAAACTGTTTTTT - TRBV4-1 - TRBJ1-4
CASSWGAHTDTQYF TGTGCCAGCAGCTGGGGGGCCCACACAGATACGCAGTATTTT - TRBV7-2 - TRBJ2-3
CASSFDRNNEQFF TGTGCCAGCAGCTTCGACAGAAACAATGAGCAGTTCTTC - TRBV7-8 - TRBJ2-1
CASSLPQGGLAALPEETQYF TGTGCCAGCAGCTTACCCCAGGGGGGACTAGCGGCCCTGCCGGAAGAGACCCAGTACTTC TRBD2 TRBV4-2 - TRBJ2-5
CASGEGSTDTQYF TGTGCCAGCGGCGAGGGGTCTACAGATACGCAGTATTTT - TRBV7-9 - TRBJ2-3
CASNPGTANEKLLF TGTGCCAGCAACCCCGGGACAGCGAATGAAAAACTGCTTTTT TRBD1 TRBV3-1 - TRBJ1-4
CASSQLAPGELFF TGTGCCAGCAGCCAACTAGCCCCCGGGGAGCTGTTTTTT - TRBV3-1 few TRBJ2-2
CSARGKLSSYEQYF TGCAGTGCTAGAGGCAAGTTGAGCTCCTACGAGCAGTACTTC - TRBV20-1 - TRBJ2-7
CASSYPTSSYEQFF TGTGCCAGCAGTTACCCTACTAGCAGCTATGAGCAGTTCTTC - TRBV6-2/TRBV6-3 - TRBJ2-1
CASSKGAGLWHGYTF TGTGCCAGCAGCAAAGGGGCAGGCCTCTGGCATGGCTACACCTTC - TRBV7-9 - TRBJ1-2
CASSQGSGTRNEKLFF TGCGCCAGCAGCCAGGGGAGCGGGACACGTAATGAAAAACTGTTTTTT - TRBV4-1 many TRBJ1-4
CASSSDRALGEKLFF TGTGCCAGCAGTTCCGACCGAGCTCTGGGTGAAAAACTGTTTTTT - TRBV2 few TRBJ1-4
CASSRQRTAYGYTF TGTGCCAGCAGCCGACAGAGGACAGCCTATGGCTACACCTTC - TRBV7-2 many TRBJ1-2